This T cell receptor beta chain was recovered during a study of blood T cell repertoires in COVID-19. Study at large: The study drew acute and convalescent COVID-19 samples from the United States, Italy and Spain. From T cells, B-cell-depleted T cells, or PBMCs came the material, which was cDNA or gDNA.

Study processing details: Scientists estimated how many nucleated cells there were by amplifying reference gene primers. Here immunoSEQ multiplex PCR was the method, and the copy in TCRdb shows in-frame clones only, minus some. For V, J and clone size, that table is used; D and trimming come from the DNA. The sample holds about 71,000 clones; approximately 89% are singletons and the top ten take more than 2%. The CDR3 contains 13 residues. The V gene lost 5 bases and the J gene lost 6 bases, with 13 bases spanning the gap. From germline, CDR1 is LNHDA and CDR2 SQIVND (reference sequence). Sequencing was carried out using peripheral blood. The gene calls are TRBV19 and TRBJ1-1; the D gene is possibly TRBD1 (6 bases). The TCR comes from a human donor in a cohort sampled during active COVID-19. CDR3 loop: CASSLGAAAEAFF. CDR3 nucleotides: TGTGCCAGTAGTTTGGGGGCGGCCGCTGAAGCTTTCTTT.